These 29 T cell receptor beta chains came from one sample sequenced in a study of blood T cell repertoires in COVID-19. Libraries were prepared by immunoSEQ multiplex PCR; TCRdb keeps only in-frame clonotypes and omits some of them. The sample records roughly 250,000 clones, 80% to 90% being singletons. Sequencing was done on a sample of PBMCs or T cells enriched from blood (not recorded which). All receptors come from a woman between 25 and 40 years old with acute COVID-19.

The V gene is TRBV11-3, the J gene TRBJ2-7, with 9 bases identical to TRBD1. Germline V gene data show CDR1 as SGHNT and CDR2 as YENEEA. There are 13 residues in the CDR3. V lost 8 bases to trimming and J lost 1 base; unmatched junction nucleotides: 3. This CDR3 is CASSGTGSYEQYF. The CDR3 nucleotides read TGTGCCAGCTCCGGGACAGGGTCCTACGAGCAGTACTTC.

The V and J genes are TRBV15 and TRBJ2-1; a possible D gene is TRBD2 (6 bases). Per the germline V gene, CDR1 is LNHNV and CDR2 is YYDKDF (reference sequence). V shed 4 bases and J shed 1 base, with 20 bases lying between them. This CDR3 spans 18 amino acids. The CDR3 DNA reads as TGTGCCACCAGCACTCGGGAGAGCAACAGCCGGTCCTACAATGAGCAGTTCTTC. It codes for CATSTRESNSRSYNEQFF.

The J gene is TRBJ1-2, the V gene TRBV6-5; maybe TRBD1 (5 bases). The CDR3 has 13 amino acids. CDR1 and CDR2 (germline): MNHEY, SVGAGI. V was shortened by 6 bases and J by 4 bases, with 12 bases between the two germline ends. In DNA, the CDR3 is TGTGCCAGCAGCCCACCGGGGGGCTATGGCTACACCTTC. It yields the protein CASSPPGGYGYTF.

There are many counts of this clone. The J gene is TRBJ2-7, the V gene TRBV2, with 12 bases fitting TRBD2. The CDR3 covers 13 residues. The germline V gene encodes CDR1 SNHLY and CDR2 FYNNEI. After removal of 10 bases from V and 2 bases from J, the junction contained 3 bases not matched to a gene. CDR3 protein: CATSSGGAYEQYF. CDR3 nucleotides: TGTGCCACCTCTAGCGGGGGGGCCTACGAGCAGTACTTC.

This clone was detected only a few times. CDR3 protein: CASSQNRERLGYGYTF. Written as DNA, the CDR3 is TGTGCCAGCAGCCAAAACAGGGAAAGGTTAGGCTATGGCTACACCTTC. The chain joins TRBV4-2 to TRBJ1-2; TRBD1 might be the D (6 bases). This CDR3 is built from 16 residues. Germline CDR1 reads LGHNA; CDR2 reads YNFKEQ. V was trimmed by 2 bases and J by 4 bases, leaving 17 bases between them.

This chain links TRBV5-1 with TRBJ2-7, with 8 bases lining up with TRBD1. Germline CDR1 SGHRS, CDR2 YFSETQ. Trimming at V came to 3 bases and at J to 5 bases, leaving 13 bases not matched to a gene. The CDR3 is made up of 16 amino acids. In nucleotides, the CDR3 is TGCGCCAGCAGCTACTGGAGACAGGGGAGAACCCACGAGCAGTACTTC. As protein: CASSYWRQGRTHEQYF.

The chain is built from TRBV29-1 and TRBJ2-1, with 8 bases fitting TRBD2. Per germline, CDR1 SQVTM and CDR2 ANQGSEA. There are 12 residues in the CDR3. The CDR3 sequence is CTGGGAYNEQFF. The CDR3 DNA reads as TGCACGGGAGGGGGAGCCTACAATGAGCAGTTCTTC.

For the CDR3, the DNA is TGTGCCAGCAGCCAACGGACAGGGAATGAAAAACTGTTTTTT. It yields the protein CASSQRTGNEKLFF. The V and J genes are TRBV3-1 (or the pseudogene TRBV3-2) and TRBJ1-4, with 8 bases aligning to TRBD1. Germline V gene sequence: CDR1 LGHDT, CDR2 YNNKEL (reference sequence). The trim removed 2 bases at V and 5 bases at J, leaving 1 base unmatched. The CDR3 length is 14 residues.

The chain employs TRBV12-3 or TRBV12-4 and TRBJ1-1; no reliable D call. Between the trimmed V and J ends, which lost 0 bases and 3 bases, there was a span of 5 bases. The length of the CDR3 is 13 residues. The CDR3 DNA is TGTGCCAGCAGTTTAGCTTATTACACTGAAGCTTTCTTT. It encodes CASSLAYYTEAFF.

The genes are TRBV7-8 and TRBJ2-3, with D unresolved. V was clipped by 5 bases and J by 6 bases, with 18 bases between them. Germline V gives CDR1 SGHVS, CDR2 FQNEAQ. This CDR3 spans 15 amino acids. This CDR3 is CASSPSPGRRDTQYF. CDR3 DNA: TGTGCCAGCAGCCCCTCCCCTGGGCGTAGGGATACGCAGTATTTT.

This clone was observed many times. The chain is built from TRBV12-3 or TRBV12-4 and TRBJ1-1, with D hard to call. V lost 7 bases and J lost 8, with 17 bases in between. The CDR3 spans 13 residues. CDR3 amino acids: CASTPDEVKEAFF. CDR3 DNA: TGTGCCAGCACCCCCGACGAGGTCAAGGAAGCTTTCTTT.

The chain uses TRBV7-8 and TRBJ1-1; D not certain. Germline CDR1 and CDR2: SGHVS and FQNEAQ. The CDR3 extends over 16 amino acids. V lost 0 bases and J 3 bases, leaving 14 bases between the germline ends. The CDR3 nucleotides are TGTGCCAGCAGCTTAGCGCACAGAGTGACCCACACTGAAGCTTTCTTT. This gives the protein CASSLAHRVTHTEAFF.

The V call is TRBV7-2, the J call TRBJ1-4; the D is unclear. The germline V and J ends were trimmed by 2 bases and 8 bases, with 3 bases remaining between them. Germline CDR1 is SGHTA and CDR2 is FQGNSA. This CDR3 has 11 amino acids. CDR3 protein: CASSLTEKLFF. DNA for the CDR3: TGTGCCAGCAGCTTAACAGAAAAACTGTTTTTT.

The chain employs TRBV5-1 and TRBJ1-2; a weak D match, TRBD1 (6 bases). Germline CDR1 reads SGHRS; CDR2 reads YFSETQ. The CDR3 extends over 16 amino acids. V lost 1 base, J lost 2 bases, and 15 bases lay in between. The CDR3: CASSLNEWGRNYGYTF. CDR3 bases: TGCGCCAGCAGCTTGAACGAGTGGGGGCGCAACTATGGCTACACCTTC.

The chain recombines TRBV30 with TRBJ1-1, with D uncertain. V lost 1 base and J lost 5, with 14 bases in between. Germline lookup yields CDR1 GTSNPN and CDR2 SVGIG (reference sequence). The CDR3 has 14 amino acids. The CDR3 DNA reads as TGTGCCTGGAGTGCACCAGCCCGGAGAACTGAAGCTTTCTTT. This codes for CAWSAPARRTEAFF.

The gene calls are TRBV7-9 and TRBJ1-2, with TRBD1 matching 10 bases. The CDR3 contains 14 residues. Germline CDR1 and CDR2: SEHNR and FQNEAQ (reference sequence). V lost 3 bases to trimming and J lost 4 bases; unmatched junction nucleotides: 2. This chain's CDR3 is CASSLTGGAYGYTF. DNA of the CDR3: TGTGCCAGCAGCTTGACAGGGGGCGCCTATGGCTACACCTTC.

The rearrangement joins TRBV9 to TRBJ2-2; no firm D call. CDR1 is SGDLS, CDR2 YYNGEE, per germline. The V end lost 5 bases, the J end lost 3 bases, and 8 bases lay between the germline ends. The CDR3 sequence is 13 residues long. The CDR3 region is CASSGKYTGELFF. CDR3 bases: TGTGCCAGCAGTGGCAAGTACACCGGGGAGCTGTTTTTT.

V is TRBV16 and J is TRBJ1-1, with 8 bases aligning to TRBD1. This CDR3 spans 15 amino acids. Germline CDR1 and CDR2: KGHSY and FQNENV. Unmatched junction bases numbered 8, after V lost 4 bases and J lost 4 bases. CDR3 in amino acids: CASSPTGEGSTEAFF. The CDR3 DNA follows: TGTGCCAGCAGCCCGACAGGGGAAGGAAGCACTGAAGCTTTCTTT. Full variable domain (missing parts from reference TRBV16 and TRBJ1-1): GEEVAQTPKHLVRGEGQKAKLYCAPIKGHSYVFWYQQVLKNEFKFLISFQNENVFDETGMPKERFSAKCLPNSPCSLEIQATKLEDSAVYFCASSPTGEGSTEAFFGQGTRLTVV.

This clone was observed once. J is TRBJ2-7 and V is TRBV20-1, with a tentative D call TRBD2 (6 bases). The CDR3 is 12 amino acids. V lost 3 bases to trimming and J lost 7 bases, with 13 bases between them. CDR1 DFQATT and CDR2 SNEGSKA come from the germline V gene (reference sequence). The DNA for the CDR3 is TGCAGTGCTAGTGACCGGGGGAGGGAGCAGTACTTC. It translates to CSASDRGREQYF.

V gene TRBV3-1 (or the pseudogene TRBV3-2) combines with J gene TRBJ2-1, with 12 bases fitting TRBD2. Trimming took 2 bases from V and 0 from J; bases not matched to a gene: 14. The CDR3 has 21 amino acids. Germline V gives CDR1 LGHDT, CDR2 YNNKEL (reference sequence). The CDR3, as DNA: TGTGCCAGCAGCCAAACCCGGGGGGGACTAGCGGGTTCTAGCTCCTACAATGAGCAGTTCTTC. As protein: CASSQTRGGLAGSSSYNEQFF.

The chain combines TRBV29-1 with TRBJ2-1; the D is unclear. CDR1 SQVTM and CDR2 ANQGSEA come from the germline V gene. The length of the CDR3 is 13 residues. With 6 bases removed from V and 7 bases from J, the gap between germline ends came to 16 bases. Here the CDR3 reads CSVPGYALNEQFF. CDR3 nucleotide sequence: TGCAGCGTACCCGGGTATGCCCTGAATGAGCAGTTCTTC.

V is TRBV14 and J is TRBJ2-2; 7 bases line up with TRBD1. Looked up from germline, CDR1 is SGHDN and CDR2 is FVKESK. The CDR3 sequence is 17 residues long. With V trimmed by 2 bases and J by 2 bases, 8 bases remained unmatched. CDR3 residues: CASSQRGQSFNTGELFF. Here the CDR3 DNA reads TGTGCCAGCAGCCAAAGGGGGCAGTCCTTTAACACCGGGGAGCTGTTTTTT.

Points on this clone: This sample includes further DNA sequences coding for the same CDR3. The V gene is TRBV12-3 or TRBV12-4, the J gene TRBJ1-4, with D unclear. The CDR3 has 11 residues. The ends were cut back, 3 bases at V and 8 bases at J, with 4 bases in the middle. The CDR3: CASSFREKLFF. DNA for the CDR3: TGTGCCAGCAGTTTCCGGGAAAAACTGTTTTTT.

CDR3 DNA sequence: TGTGCCAGCAGCTTAGCGGGGGGGTACTATGGCTACACCTTC. It yields the protein CASSLAGGYYGYTF. The chain employs TRBV7-6 and TRBJ1-2; weak D call: TRBD1 (5 bases). Trimming removed 0 bases from V and 3 bases from J, with 8 bases in between. Germline lookup yields CDR1 SGHVS and CDR2 FNYEAQ. This CDR3 has 14 amino acids.

V gene TRBV4-2 combines with J gene TRBJ1-6; possible D gene TRBD1, 5 bases. Germline CDR1 is LGHNA and CDR2 is YNFKEQ. The CDR3 is made up of 14 amino acids. V lost 4 bases to trimming and J lost 10 bases, with 14 bases between them. The CDR3 region is CASSPQGGESPLHF. In DNA form, the CDR3 reads TGTGCCAGCAGCCCCCAGGGAGGTGAATCACCCCTCCACTTT.

J is TRBJ1-2 and V is TRBV12-5; D unresolved. The CDR3 has 11 residues. CDR1 and CDR2 from the germline V gene are LGHNT and FRNRAP. Deletions cut 0 bases from V and 8 bases from J, with 4 bases between. As DNA, the CDR3 is TGTGCTAGTGGTTTGGTACAGGGCTACACCTTC. Protein product: CASGLVQGYTF.

The chain has TRBV4-1 and TRBJ2-1, with TRBD1 identical over 11 bases. The germline gives CDR1 MGHRA, CDR2 YSYEKL. The CDR3 covers 14 residues. The ends lost 4 bases at V and 8 bases at J; junction bases unmatched: 4. The CDR3 region has the DNA TGCGCCAGCAGCCCTTGGACAGGGGGCTATGAGCAGTTCTTC. It yields the protein CASSPWTGGYEQFF.

In the case of this clone: Within the sample, other DNA sequences also encode this same CDR3. V is TRBV19 and J is TRBJ1-5, with 8 bases aligning to TRBD1. The CDR3 consists of 14 residues. V shed 4 bases, J shed 4 bases, and the junction held 3 bases outside the gene matches. CDR1 and CDR2 from the germline V gene are LNHDA and SQIVND (reference sequence). The CDR3 nucleotides are TGTGCCAGTAGTACAACAGGGGGTAATCAGCCCCAGCATTTT. The encoded protein is CASSTTGGNQPQHF. Full variable domain (rest looked up from reference TRBV19 and TRBJ1-5): DGGITQSPKYLFRKEGQNVTLSCEQNLNHDAMYWYRQDPGQGLRLIYYSQIVNDFQKGDIAEGYSVSREKKESFPLTVTSAQKNPTAFYLCASSTTGGNQPQHFGDGTRLSIL.

This CDR3 is CASAYRGNTEAFF. CDR3 coding DNA: TGTGCCAGCGCGTACAGGGGGAACACTGAAGCTTTCTTT. The V gene is TRBV6-5, the J gene TRBJ1-1, with 7 bases lining up with TRBD1. The V and J ends lost 8 bases and 1 base, in that order; junction bases with no gene match: 4. Germline V gene sequence: CDR1 MNHEY, CDR2 SVGAGI. The length of the CDR3 is 13 residues.